Sequencing of this T cell receptor (beta chain) was carried out in a study of blood T cell repertoires in COVID-19. Original processing notes: Researchers report that nucleated cell counts were estimated from reference gene primer amplification. The protocol was immunoSEQ multiplex PCR, while the TCRdb copy is restricted to in-frame clones and leaves out a portion. From that table come the V and J calls and clone size; the DNA was used to work out D and trimming. This table has about 150,000 clones, 65% to 90% appearing once. The J segment lost 7 bases and the V segment lost 3 bases, leaving 3 bases of the junction unmatched. This CDR3 has 14 residues. In germline, CDR1 is KGHSH, CDR2 LQKENI.

The origin of this receptor is a woman in her fifties or sixties with COVID-19, enrolled during active disease. Source material: peripheral blood. The rearrangement joins TRBV18 to TRBJ1-6; 7 nucleotides line up with TRBD1. The CDR3 loop reads CASSPTGTNSPLHF. CDR3 bases: TGTGCCAGCTCACCGACAGGGACAAATTCACCCCTCCACTTT.